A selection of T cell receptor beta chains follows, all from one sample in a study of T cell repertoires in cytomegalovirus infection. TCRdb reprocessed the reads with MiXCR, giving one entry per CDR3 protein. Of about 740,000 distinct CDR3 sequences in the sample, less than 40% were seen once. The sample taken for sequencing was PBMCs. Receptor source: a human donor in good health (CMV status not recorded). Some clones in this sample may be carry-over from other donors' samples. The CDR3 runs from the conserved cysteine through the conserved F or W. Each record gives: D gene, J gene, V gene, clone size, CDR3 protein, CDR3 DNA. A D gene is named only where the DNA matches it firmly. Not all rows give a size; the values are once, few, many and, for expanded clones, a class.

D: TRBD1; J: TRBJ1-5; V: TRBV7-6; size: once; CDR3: CASSLGPGQGSSNQPQNF; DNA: TGTGCCAGCAGCTTGGGACCGGGACAGGGGTCCTCTAATCAGCCCCAGAATTTT
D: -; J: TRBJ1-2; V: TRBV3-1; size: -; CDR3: CASSQRRRWENYGYTF; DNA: TGTGCCAGCAGCCAACGTCGGCGTTGGGAGAACTATGGCTACACCTTC
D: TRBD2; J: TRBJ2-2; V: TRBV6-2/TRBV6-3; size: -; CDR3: CASTKIPGLAVQTGELFF; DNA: TGTGCCAGCACTAAAATACCGGGACTAGCAGTTCAGACCGGGGAGCTGTTTTTT
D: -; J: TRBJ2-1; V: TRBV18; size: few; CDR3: CASSPRGAVPHNEQFF; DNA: TGTGCCAGCTCACCACGCGGGGCGGTACCACACAATGAGCAGTTCTTC
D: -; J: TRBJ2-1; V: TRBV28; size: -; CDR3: CASSPSAYYNEQFF; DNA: TGTGCCAGCAGCCCTTCGGCTTACTACAATGAGCAGTTCTTC
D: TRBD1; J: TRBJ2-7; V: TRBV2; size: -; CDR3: CASSWDRDLSYEQYF; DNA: TGTGCCAGCAGTTGGGACAGGGATCTGTCCTACGAGCAGTACTTC
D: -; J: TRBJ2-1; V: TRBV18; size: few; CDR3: CASSPQRASYNEQFF; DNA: TGTGCCAGCTCACCCCAGCGGGCCTCCTACAATGAGCAGTTCTTC
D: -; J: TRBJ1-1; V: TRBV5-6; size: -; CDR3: CASSLVQRPEAFF; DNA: TGTGCCAGCAGCTTGGTACAGCGCCCTGAAGCTTTCTTT
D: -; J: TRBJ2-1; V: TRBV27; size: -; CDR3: CARSPSSYNEKFF; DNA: TGTGCCAGAAGTCCGAGCTCCTACAATGAGAAGTTCTTC
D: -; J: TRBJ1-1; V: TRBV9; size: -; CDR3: CASSVSGLEAFF; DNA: TGTGCCAGCAGCGTAAGCGGACTGGAAGCTTTCTTT
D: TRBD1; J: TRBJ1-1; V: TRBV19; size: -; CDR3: CASRDRGPAEAFF; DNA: TGTGCCAGTAGAGACAGGGGGCCAGCTGAAGCTTTCTTT
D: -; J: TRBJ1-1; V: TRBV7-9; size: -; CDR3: CASSLWISESFF; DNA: TGTGCCAGCAGCTTATGGATCAGTGAATCTTTCTTT
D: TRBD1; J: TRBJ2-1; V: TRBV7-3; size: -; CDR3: CASSLGQGAGVEQFF; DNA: TGTGCCAGCAGCTTGGGACAGGGGGCAGGGGTTGAGCAGTTCTTC
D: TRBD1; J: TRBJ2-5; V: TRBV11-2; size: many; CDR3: CASSAQTGVGETQYF; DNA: TGTGCCAGCAGCGCCCAAACAGGGGTGGGCGAGACCCAGTACTTC
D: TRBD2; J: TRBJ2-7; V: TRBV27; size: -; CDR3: CASSPTSGKQYF; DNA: TGTGCCAGCAGTCCGACTAGCGGAAAGCAGTACTTC
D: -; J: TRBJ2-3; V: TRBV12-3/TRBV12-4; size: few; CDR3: CASRPGRVTDTQYF; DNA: TGTGCCAGCAGACCTGGCCGGGTCACAGATACGCAGTATTTT
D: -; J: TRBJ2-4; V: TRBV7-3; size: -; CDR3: CASSPPGADIQYF; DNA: TGTGCCAGCAGCCCCCCCGGTGCGGACATTCAGTACTTC
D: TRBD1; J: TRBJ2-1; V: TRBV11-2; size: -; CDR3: CASSLRTGYYNEQFF; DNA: TGTGCCAGCAGCTTGAGGACAGGGTACTACAATGAGCAGTTCTTC
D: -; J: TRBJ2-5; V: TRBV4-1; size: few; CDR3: CASSQTDATRETQYF; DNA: TGCGCCAGCAGCCAAACCGACGCAACGAGGGAGACCCAGTACTTC
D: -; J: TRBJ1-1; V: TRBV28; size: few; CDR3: CASSLLRQGAEAFF; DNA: TGTGCCAGCAGTTTACTGAGGCAAGGGGCTGAAGCTTTCTTT
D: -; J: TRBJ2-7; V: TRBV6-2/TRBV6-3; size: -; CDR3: CASSGPGSYEQYF; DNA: TGTGCCAGCTCCGGGCCGGGGTCCTACGAGCAGTACTTC
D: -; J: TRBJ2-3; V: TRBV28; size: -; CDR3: CASSPDAAGGDTQYF; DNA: TGTGCCAGCAGTCCGGACGCCGCCGGTGGAGATACGCAGTATTTT
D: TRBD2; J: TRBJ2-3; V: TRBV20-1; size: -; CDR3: CSAERGLSTDTQYF; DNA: TGCAGTGCTGAGCGGGGGCTATCCACAGATACGCAGTATTTT
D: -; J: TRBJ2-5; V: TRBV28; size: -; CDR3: CASSSFNTGYLQETQYF; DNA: TGTGCCAGCAGTTCCTTCAACACAGGATACCTCCAAGAGACCCAGTACTTC
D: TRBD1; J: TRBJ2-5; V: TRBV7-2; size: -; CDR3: CASSLGRDRVVETQYF; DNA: TGTGCCAGCAGCTTAGGTCGGGACAGGGTAGTAGAGACCCAGTACTTC
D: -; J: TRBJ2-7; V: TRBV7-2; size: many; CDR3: CASSRTGRSYEQYF; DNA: TGTGCCAGCAGCCGTACAGGGAGGTCCTACGAGCAGTACTTC
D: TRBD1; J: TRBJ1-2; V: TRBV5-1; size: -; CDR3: CASSFDRDYGYTF; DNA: TGCGCCAGCAGCTTCGACAGGGACTATGGCTACACCTTC
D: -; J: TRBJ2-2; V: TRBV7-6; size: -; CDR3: CASSLERVSRDTGELFF; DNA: TGTGCCAGCAGCTTAGAGCGCGTTAGCCGTGACACCGGGGAGCTGTTTTTT
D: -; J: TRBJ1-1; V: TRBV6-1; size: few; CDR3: CASSAPEITEAFF; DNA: TGTGCCAGCAGTGCGCCAGAGATCACTGAAGCTTTCTTT
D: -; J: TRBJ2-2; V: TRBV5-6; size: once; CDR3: CASSFRLVGPTGELFF; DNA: TGTGCCAGCAGCTTCAGACTAGTAGGACCGACCGGGGAGCTGTTTTTT
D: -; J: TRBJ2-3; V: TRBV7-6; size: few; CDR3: CASSLGWTARTDTQYF; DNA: TGTGCCAGCAGCTTAGGGTGGACAGCCCGCACAGATACGCAGTATTTT
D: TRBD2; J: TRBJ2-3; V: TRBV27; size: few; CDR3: CASSFTSGYDTQYF; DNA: TGTGCCAGCAGTTTTACTAGCGGGTATGATACGCAGTATTTT
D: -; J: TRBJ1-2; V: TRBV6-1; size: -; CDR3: CASMGGYGYTF; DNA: TGTGCCAGCATGGGCGGCTATGGCTACACCTTC
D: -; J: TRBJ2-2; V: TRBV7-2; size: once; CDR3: CASSLRGPGTGELFF; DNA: TGTGCCAGCAGCTTAAGGGGTCCGGGCACCGGGGAGCTGTTTTTT
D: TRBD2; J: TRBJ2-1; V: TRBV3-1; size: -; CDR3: CASSHGLAGEAFF; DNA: TGTGCCAGCAGCCACGGACTAGCGGGAGAGGCGTTCTTC
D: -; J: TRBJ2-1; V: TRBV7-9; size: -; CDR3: CASSLLVNGEQFF; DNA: TGTGCCAGCAGCCTCCTCGTCAACGGTGAGCAGTTCTTC
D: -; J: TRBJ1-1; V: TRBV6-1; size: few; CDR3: CASSHSRGDTEAFF; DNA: TGTGCCAGCAGCCATTCGAGGGGGGACACTGAAGCTTTCTTT
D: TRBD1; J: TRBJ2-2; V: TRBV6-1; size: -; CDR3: CASDRDRGHYGELFF; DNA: TGTGCCAGTGACCGGGACAGGGGTCATTACGGGGAGCTGTTTTTT
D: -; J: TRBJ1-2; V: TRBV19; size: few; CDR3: CASSRGRWTNYGYTF; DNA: TGTGCCAGTAGTAGGGGACGGTGGACTAACTATGGCTACACCTTC
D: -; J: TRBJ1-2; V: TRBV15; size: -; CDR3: CATSRDAPLYGYTF; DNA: TGTGCCACCAGCAGAGACGCGCCTTTATATGGCTACACCTTC
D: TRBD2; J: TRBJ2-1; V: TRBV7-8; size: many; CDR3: CASSELAAYYNEQFF; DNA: TGTGCCAGCAGCGAGCTAGCGGCCTACTACAATGAGCAGTTCTTC
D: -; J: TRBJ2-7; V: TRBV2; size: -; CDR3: CASSVNFEQYF; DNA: TGTGCCAGCAGCGTCAATTTCGAGCAGTACTTC
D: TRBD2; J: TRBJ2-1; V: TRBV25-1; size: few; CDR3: CASSESFGGRAGEQFF; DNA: TGTGCCAGCAGTGAATCGTTTGGCGGGAGGGCCGGTGAGCAGTTCTTC
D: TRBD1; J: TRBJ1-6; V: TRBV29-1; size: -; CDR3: CSVRDRPNSPLHF; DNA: TGCAGCGTGCGGGACAGGCCTAATTCACCCCTCCACTTT
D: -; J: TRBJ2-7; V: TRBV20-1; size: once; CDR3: CSARERGYEQYF; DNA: TGCAGTGCTAGAGAGAGGGGTTACGAGCAGTACTTC
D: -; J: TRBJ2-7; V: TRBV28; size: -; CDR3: CASSLPVHPYEQYF; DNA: TGTGCCAGCAGTTTGCCGGTACACCCCTACGAGCAGTACTTC
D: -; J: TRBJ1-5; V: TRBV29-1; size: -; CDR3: CSVVWLTNDQPQHF; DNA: TGCAGCGTTGTTTGGTTGACCAACGATCAGCCCCAGCATTTT
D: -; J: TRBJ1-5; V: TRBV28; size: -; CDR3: CASSPFDIRLDQPQHF; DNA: TGTGCCAGCAGTCCGTTCGACATCCGGCTCGATCAGCCCCAGCATTTT
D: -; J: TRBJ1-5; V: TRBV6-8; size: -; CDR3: CASSYSAGNQPQHF; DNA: TGTGCCAGCAGTTACTCGGCGGGAAATCAGCCCCAGCATTTT
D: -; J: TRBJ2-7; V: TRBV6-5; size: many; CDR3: CASSDRPSYEQYF; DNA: TGTGCCAGCAGTGACAGACCCAGCTACGAGCAGTACTTC
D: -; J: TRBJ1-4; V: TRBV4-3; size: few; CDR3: CASSQRALLKLFF; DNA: TGCGCCAGCAGCCAACGGGCCCTTCTAAAACTGTTTTTT
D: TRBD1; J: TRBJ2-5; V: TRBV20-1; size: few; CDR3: CSAWGQGSRETQYF; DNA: TGCAGTGCCTGGGGACAGGGGTCAAGGGAGACCCAGTACTTC
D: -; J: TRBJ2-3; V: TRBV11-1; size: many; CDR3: CASSKDGTFTDTQYF; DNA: TGTGCCAGCAGCAAAGACGGGACATTCACAGATACGCAGTATTTT
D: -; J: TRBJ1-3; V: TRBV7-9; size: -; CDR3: CASSFVSGGNTIYF; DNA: TGTGCCAGCAGCTTTGTCAGTGGTGGAAACACCATATATTTT
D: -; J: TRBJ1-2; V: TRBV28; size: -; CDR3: CASSFPLGRYYGYTF; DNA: TGTGCCAGCAGTTTTCCTCTGGGACGGTACTATGGCTACACCTTC
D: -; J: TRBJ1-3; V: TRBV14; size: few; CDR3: CASSQEPMRNTIYF; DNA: TGTGCCAGCAGCCAAGAACCCATGAGGAACACCATATATTTT
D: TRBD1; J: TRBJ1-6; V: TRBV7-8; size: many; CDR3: CASSLAGQANSPLHF; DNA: TGTGCCAGCAGCTTAGCCGGACAGGCGAATTCACCCCTCCACTTT
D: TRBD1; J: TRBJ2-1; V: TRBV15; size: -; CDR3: CATSRERGHYNEQFF; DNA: TGTGCCACCAGCAGAGAAAGGGGGCACTACAATGAGCAGTTCTTC
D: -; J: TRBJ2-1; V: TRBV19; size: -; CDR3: CASSYGFYNEQFF; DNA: TGTGCCAGTAGTTACGGGTTCTACAATGAGCAGTTCTTC